This T cell receptor (beta chain) emerged from a study of identical twins. This clonotype has a handful of counts. TCRdb used MiXCR to reprocess the 5' RACE reads, holding one entry per CDR3 protein. The sample has roughly 350,000 distinct CDR3 sequences; over 9% are singletons. V lost 5 bases and J lost 6; bases outside the gene matches: 8. The CDR3 loop spans 14 amino acids. The germline V gene encodes CDR1 SEHNR and CDR2 FQNEAQ (reference sequence). These data were likewise used in another study, on yellow fever vaccine responses in identical twins.

The V gene is TRBV7-9, the J gene TRBJ1-1; TRBD1 matches 8 bases. The receptor comes from a woman younger than 30 in good health. The sample comprised CD8+ T cells sorted from blood. The CDR3 spells CASSAGTGGSEAFF. The CDR3 bases are TGTGCCAGCAGCGCCGGGACAGGCGGGTCTGAAGCTTTCTTT.